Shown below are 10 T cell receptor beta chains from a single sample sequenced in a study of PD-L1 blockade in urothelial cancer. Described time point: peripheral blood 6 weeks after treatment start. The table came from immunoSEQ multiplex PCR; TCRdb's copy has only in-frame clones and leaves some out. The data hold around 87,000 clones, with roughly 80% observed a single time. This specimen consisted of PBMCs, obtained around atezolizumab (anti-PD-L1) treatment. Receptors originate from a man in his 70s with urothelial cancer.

The CDR3 loop reads CASSLAWASNYGYTF. In DNA, the CDR3 is TGTGCCAGCAGTTTGGCTTGGGCCTCTAACTATGGCTACACCTTC. The chain recombines TRBV6-5 with TRBJ1-2, with D uncertain. Deletions cut 4 bases from V and 0 bases from J, with 12 bases between. Germline V gives CDR1 MNHEY, CDR2 SVGAGI. The CDR3 runs to 15 residues.

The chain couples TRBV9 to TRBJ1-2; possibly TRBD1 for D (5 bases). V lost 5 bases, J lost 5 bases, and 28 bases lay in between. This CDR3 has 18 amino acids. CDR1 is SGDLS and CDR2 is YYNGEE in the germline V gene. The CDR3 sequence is CASSLEGGAGEGHYGYTF. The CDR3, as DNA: TGTGCCAGCAGTCTGGAGGGTGGGGCGGGAGAGGGGCATTATGGCTACACCTTC.

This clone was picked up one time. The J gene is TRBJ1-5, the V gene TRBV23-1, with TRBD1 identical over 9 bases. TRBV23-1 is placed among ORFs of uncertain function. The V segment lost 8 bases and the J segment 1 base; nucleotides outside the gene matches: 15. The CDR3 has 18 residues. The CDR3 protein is CASGIPGQGLTSNQPQHF. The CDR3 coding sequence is TGCGCCAGCGGGATACCGGGACAGGGCCTTACGAGCAATCAGCCCCAGCATTTT.

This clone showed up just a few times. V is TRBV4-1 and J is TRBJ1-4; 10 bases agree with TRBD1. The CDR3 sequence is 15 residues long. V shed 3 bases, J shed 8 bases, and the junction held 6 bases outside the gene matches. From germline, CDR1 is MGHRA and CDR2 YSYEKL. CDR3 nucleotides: TGCGCCAGCAGCCAGAGACAGGGGGCGGGGGAAAAACTGTTTTTT. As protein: CASSQRQGAGEKLFF.

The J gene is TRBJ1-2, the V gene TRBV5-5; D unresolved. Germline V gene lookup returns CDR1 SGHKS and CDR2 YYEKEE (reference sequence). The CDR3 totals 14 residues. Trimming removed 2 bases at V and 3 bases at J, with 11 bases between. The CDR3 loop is CASSFMQLDYGYTF. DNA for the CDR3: TGTGCCAGCAGCTTTATGCAACTCGACTATGGCTACACCTTC. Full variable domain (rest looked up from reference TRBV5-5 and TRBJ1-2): DAGVTQSPTHLIKTRGQQVTLRCSPISGHKSVSWYQQVLGQGPQFIFQYYEKEERGRGNFPDRFSARQFPNYSSELNVNALLLGDSALYLCASSFMQLDYGYTFGSGTRLTVV.

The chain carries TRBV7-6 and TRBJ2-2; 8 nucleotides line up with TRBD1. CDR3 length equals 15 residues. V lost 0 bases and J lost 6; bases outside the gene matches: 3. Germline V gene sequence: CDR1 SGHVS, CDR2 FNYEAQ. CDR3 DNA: TGTGCCAGCAGCTTAGCCCAGGGGGCGTCCGGGGAGCTGTTTTTT. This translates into CASSLAQGASGELFF.

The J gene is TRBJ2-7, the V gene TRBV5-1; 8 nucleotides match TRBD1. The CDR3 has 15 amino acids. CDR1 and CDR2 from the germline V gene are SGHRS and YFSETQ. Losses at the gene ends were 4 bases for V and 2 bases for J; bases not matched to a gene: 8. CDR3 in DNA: TGCGCCAGCAGCCAACTCAGGGGGCAGACCTACGAGCAGTACTTC. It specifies CASSQLRGQTYEQYF.

This CDR3 is CSVEGGQGRYGYTF. CDR3 in DNA: TGCAGCGTTGAGGGGGGACAGGGTCGGTATGGCTACACCTTC. The chain links TRBV29-1 to TRBJ1-2; 9 bases line up with TRBD1. Germline values: CDR1 SQVTM, CDR2 ANQGSEA. V lost 3 bases and J lost 5; bases outside the gene matches: 7. This CDR3 spans 14 amino acids.

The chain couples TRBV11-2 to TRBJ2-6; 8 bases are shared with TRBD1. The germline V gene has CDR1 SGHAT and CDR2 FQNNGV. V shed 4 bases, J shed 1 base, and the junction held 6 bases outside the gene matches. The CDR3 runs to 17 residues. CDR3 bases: TGTGCCAGCAGCTCAGGGGGCAGGAGGTCTGGGGCCAACGTCCTGACTTTC. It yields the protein CASSSGGRRSGANVLTF. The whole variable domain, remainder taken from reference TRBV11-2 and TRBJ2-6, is EAGVAQSPRYKIIEKRQSVAFWCNPISGHATLYWYQQILGQGPKLLIQFQNNGVVDDSQLPKDRFSAERLKGVDSTLKIQPAKLEDSAVYLCASSSGGRRSGANVLTFGAGSRLTVL.

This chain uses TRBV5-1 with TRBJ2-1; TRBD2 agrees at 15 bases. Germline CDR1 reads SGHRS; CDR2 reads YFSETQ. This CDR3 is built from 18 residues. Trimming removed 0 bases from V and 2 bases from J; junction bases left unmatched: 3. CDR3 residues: CASSLAGTSGGPYNEQFF. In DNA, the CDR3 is TGCGCCAGCAGCTTGGCCGGGACTAGCGGGGGGCCCTACAATGAGCAGTTCTTC.